Each of the 28 T cell receptor beta chains below was sequenced from the same sample in a study of T cell changes during pregnancy in multiple sclerosis. Some clones are missing from TCRdb's copy, which holds only in-frame ones; the method was immunoSEQ multiplex PCR. The table lists about 73,000 clones, just over 90% of them singletons. Sequenced material: peripheral blood, taken in the second trimester of pregnancy. The receptors come from a female donor in good health, enrolled as a control in a pregnancy study.

This sequence joins TRBV5-8 and TRBJ2-5, with TRBD1 matching 7 bases. Trimming cost V 4 bases and J 2 bases; bases outside gene matches: 8. The CDR3 totals 15 residues. Germline CDR1 is SGHTS and CDR2 is YDEGEE. CDR3 residues: CASSPGRGLQETQYF. The CDR3 DNA is TGTGCCAGCAGCCCGGGAAGGGGGCTACAAGAGACCCAGTACTTC.

The chain recombines TRBV4-1 with TRBJ2-7, with 8 positions matching TRBD1. The junction had 3 bases not matched to a gene; V was cut back by 4 bases and J by 1 base. CDR1 MGHRA and CDR2 YSYEKL come from the germline V gene. This CDR3 comprises 14 residues. The CDR3 sequence is CASSPGDRSYEQYF. As DNA, the CDR3 is TGCGCCAGCAGCCCCGGGGACAGGTCCTACGAGCAGTACTTC.

The rearrangement uses TRBV27 and TRBJ1-1, with 8 bases fitting TRBD1. Germline values: CDR1 MNHEY, CDR2 SMNVEV (reference sequence). After removal of 6 bases from V and 4 bases from J, the junction contained 10 bases not matched to a gene. CDR3 length: 15 residues. The CDR3 loop reads CASSLAWTGLTEAFF. The CDR3 nucleotides read TGTGCCAGCAGCTTAGCCTGGACAGGGCTCACTGAAGCTTTCTTT.

The chain recombines TRBV18 with TRBJ2-2, with D perhaps TRBD2 (7 bases). V was cut by 0 bases and J by 6 bases, with 8 bases left in between. CDR1 and CDR2 from the germline V gene are KGHSH and LQKENI. This CDR3 is 14 amino acids long. The CDR3: CASSPPGGPGELFF. In nucleotides, the CDR3 is TGTGCCAGCTCACCACCGGGGGGGCCCGGGGAGCTGTTTTTT.

The V and J genes are TRBV2 and TRBJ1-1; D is perhaps TRBD1 (5 bases). V was shortened by 6 bases and J by 2 bases, with 13 bases between the two germline ends. CDR1 and CDR2 (germline): SNHLY, FYNNEI. The CDR3 spans 14 residues. The CDR3 coding sequence is TGTGCCAGCAGAGTACAGGCCACAAACACTGAAGCTTTCTTT. Translation gives CASRVQATNTEAFF. The full variable domain, rest sourced from reference TRBV2 and TRBJ1-1, is EPEVTQTPSHQVTQMGQEVILRCVPISNHLYFYWYRQILGQKVEFLVSFYNNEISEKSEIFDDQFSVERPDGSNFTLKIRSTKLEDSAMYFCASRVQATNTEAFFGQGTRLTVV.

The chain uses TRBV7-3 and TRBJ1-1, with D tentatively TRBD1 (6 bases). The CDR3 consists of 13 residues. Between the trimmed V and J ends, which lost 2 bases and 7 bases, there was a span of 11 bases. CDR1 SGHTA and CDR2 FQGTGA come from the germline V gene. CDR3 bases: TGTGCCAGCAGCTTAGTCCAGGGGAATGAAGCTTTCTTT. Residues: CASSLVQGNEAFF.

V usage is TRBV4-3 and J usage is TRBJ1-4, with a possible D match to TRBD1 (6 bases). The germline V and J ends were trimmed by 3 bases and 7 bases, with 15 bases remaining between them. Germline assignment: CDR1 LGHNA and CDR2 YSLEER. The CDR3 length is 15 residues. Here the CDR3 DNA reads TGCGCCAGCAGCCAGACCGGACAGTGGGGTGAAAAACTGTTTTTT. Protein product: CASSQTGQWGEKLFF.

This chain links TRBV7-6 with TRBJ2-7; 9 bases map to TRBD1. Trimming cost V 5 bases and J 0 bases; bases outside gene matches: 5. The CDR3 covers 15 residues. Germline-derived CDR1 and CDR2 are SGHVS and FNYEAQ. CDR3 DNA: TGTGCCAGCAGCCGCGGGACAGGGAGCTCCTACGAGCAGTACTTC. Its translation is CASSRGTGSSYEQYF.

The rearrangement links TRBV7-9 to TRBJ2-5; 12 nucleotides align to TRBD2. After removal of 5 bases from V and 3 bases from J, the junction contained 7 bases not matched to a gene. Looked up from germline, CDR1 is SEHNR and CDR2 is FQNEAQ (reference sequence). The CDR3 totals 16 residues. CDR3 sequence (DNA): TGTGCCAGCAGCCTAAAACTAGCGGGGGGAAAAGAGACCCAGTACTTC. Its translation is CASSLKLAGGKETQYF.

V and J are TRBV7-2 and TRBJ1-6; tentative D call: TRBD1 (6 bases). Trimming removed 2 bases from V and 7 bases from J, with 12 bases in between. Germline V lookup: CDR1 SGHTA, CDR2 FQGNSA. This CDR3 contains 15 residues. CDR3 DNA sequence: TGTGCCAGCAGCTTACAGGGGCCAGGCAATTCACCCCTCCACTTT. Its protein product is CASSLQGPGNSPLHF.

The chain combines TRBV4-3 with TRBJ2-2; possibly TRBD1 for D (6 bases). In germline, CDR1 is LGHNA, CDR2 YSLEER. CDR3 length equals 16 residues. V was pared by 0 bases and J by 4 bases, with 12 bases between. CDR3 residues: CASSQDSRTVTGELFF. The DNA of the CDR3 is TGCGCCAGCAGCCAAGATAGCCGGACAGTCACCGGGGAGCTGTTTTTT.

The chain joins TRBV2 to TRBJ2-6; D is ambiguous. The CDR3 is 15 amino acids. V was trimmed by 2 bases and J by 0 bases, leaving 5 bases between them. The germline V gene encodes CDR1 SNHLY and CDR2 FYNNEI. The CDR3 region has the DNA TGTGCCAGCAGTGAACGGGTCTCTGGGGCCAACGTCCTGACTTTC. Residues: CASSERVSGANVLTF.

The DNA for the CDR3 is TGTGCCAGCAGTGTCGGTTTAGGGACAGGGTCCTACGAGCAGTACTTC. Encoded protein: CASSVGLGTGSYEQYF. This chain links TRBV6-1 with TRBJ2-7; TRBD1 matches at 9 bases. The CDR3 extends over 16 amino acids. The V and J ends lost 4 bases and 1 base, in that order; junction bases with no gene match: 8. Germline V lookup: CDR1 MNHNS, CDR2 SASEGT.

This clone was recorded a few times. The DNA for the CDR3 is TGCGCCAGCAGCTTGGCCGTCCAGGGCTATGGCTACACCTTC. Protein product: CASSLAVQGYGYTF. This rearrangement joins TRBV5-1 to TRBJ1-2; weak D call: TRBD1 (5 bases). The germline CDR1 and CDR2 sequences are SGHRS and YFSETQ. Between the trimmed V and J ends, which lost 0 bases and 4 bases, there was a span of 10 bases. This CDR3 is 14 amino acids long. The complete variable domain, with remaining parts taken from reference TRBV5-1 and TRBJ1-2, reads KAGVTQTPRYLIKTRGQQVTLSCSPISGHRSVSWYQQTPGQGLQFLFEYFSETQRNKGNFPGRFSGRQFSNSRSEMNVSTLELGDSALYLCASSLAVQGYGYTFGSGTRLTVV.

The rearrangement joins TRBV4-3 to TRBJ1-1; possible D gene TRBD1, 6 bases. Germline V gene sequence: CDR1 LGHNA, CDR2 YSLEER. With 3 bases removed from V and 3 bases from J, the gap between germline ends came to 17 bases. The CDR3 has 16 residues. CDR3 DNA: TGCGCCAGCAGCCACCAAAGGACAGAGGTAGACACTGAAGCTTTCTTT. Protein product: CASSHQRTEVDTEAFF.

This clone appeared once. V is TRBV19 and J is TRBJ2-5; 8 bases map to TRBD1. The last part of the DNA fits TRBJ2-7 better; the J call may be wrong. This CDR3 has 19 residues. CDR1 is LNHDA and CDR2 is SQIVND in the germline V gene (reference sequence). In DNA, the CDR3 is TGTGCCAGTAGTATTTCTTCTTTATCTCAGGGGGCAGGCGCCTACGAGCAGTACTTC. This sequence encodes CASSISSLSQGAGAYEQYF.

This chain uses TRBV4-1 with TRBJ2-1, with D possibly being TRBD1 (6 bases). This CDR3 contains 15 residues. Trimming removed 6 bases from V and 1 base from J, with 13 bases in between. Germline CDR1 is MGHRA and CDR2 is YSYEKL. The CDR3 here is CASRAQGSSYNEQFF. The CDR3 nucleotides are TGCGCCAGCAGGGCACAGGGCTCATCCTACAATGAGCAGTTCTTC.

The genes are TRBV5-6 and TRBJ1-2; D is unresolved. From germline, CDR1 is SGHDT and CDR2 YYEEEE. The CDR3 runs to 14 residues. V lost 0 bases and J 8 bases, leaving 14 bases between the germline ends. The CDR3: CASSLELSVRGYTF. The CDR3 DNA is TGTGCCAGCAGCTTGGAACTGTCTGTTCGGGGCTACACCTTC.

The chain couples TRBV5-4 to TRBJ1-6, with D possibly being TRBD1 (6 bases). V lost 4 bases, J lost 10 bases, and 18 bases lay in between. The germline CDR1 and CDR2 sequences are SGHNT and YYREEE (reference sequence). The CDR3 spans 15 residues. DNA for the CDR3: TGTGCCAGCAGCATGCAGGGGCGCAGAAACTCACCCCTCCACTTT. Translation gives CASSMQGRRNSPLHF.

The chain joins TRBV4-3 to TRBJ2-1, with 9 bases that match TRBD2. Germline lookup yields CDR1 LGHNA and CDR2 YSLEER. This CDR3 contains 18 residues. The J segment lost 3 bases and the V segment lost 1 base, leaving 10 bases of the junction unmatched. CDR3 loop: CASSQGIAGGFIYNEQFF. The CDR3 region has the DNA TGCGCCAGCAGCCAAGGTATTGCGGGGGGGTTCATCTACAATGAGCAGTTCTTC.

The chain joins TRBV18 to TRBJ1-2, with D possibly TRBD1 on 5 matching bases. This CDR3 region has 14 residues. The V end was cut by 2 bases, the J end by 3 bases, with 10 bases between. Per germline, CDR1 KGHSH and CDR2 LQKENI. CDR3: CASSPTPTDYGYTF. As DNA, the CDR3 is TGTGCCAGCTCACCAACTCCGACAGACTATGGCTACACCTTC.

The rearrangement joins TRBV4-1 to TRBJ2-1; 7 positions match TRBD1. V trimming: 4 bases; J trimming: 1 base; junction bases outside the gene matches: 4. Germline lookup yields CDR1 MGHRA and CDR2 YSYEKL. This CDR3 has 15 amino acids. The chain's CDR3 is CASSRTGASYNEQFF. Here the CDR3 DNA reads TGCGCCAGCAGCCGAACAGGGGCTTCCTACAATGAGCAGTTCTTC.

This clone was counted between two and nine times. This chain links TRBV30 with TRBJ1-5; no reliable D call. The CDR3 is made up of 13 amino acids. The V and J ends lost 4 bases and 5 bases respectively, with 12 bases between them. Germline values: CDR1 GTSNPN, CDR2 SVGIG (reference sequence). CDR3 in DNA: TGTGCCTGGAATGGGGAGTGGGATCAGCCCCAGCATTTT. Translating gives CAWNGEWDQPQHF. Variable domain in full (rest from reference TRBV30 and TRBJ1-5): SQTIHQWPATLVQPVGSPLSLECTVEGTSNPNLYWYRQAAGRGLQLLFYSVGIGQISSEVPQNLSASRPQDRQFILSSKKLLLSDSGFYLCAWNGEWDQPQHFGDGTRLSIL.

The J gene is TRBJ1-1, the V gene TRBV7-8; D not resolved. The CDR3 is 14 amino acids. The germline gives CDR1 SGHVS, CDR2 FQNEAQ. V was clipped by 3 bases and J by 5 bases, with 13 bases between them. Here the CDR3 reads CASSLKQSGTEAFF. CDR3 bases: TGTGCCAGCAGCTTGAAACAATCCGGGACTGAAGCTTTCTTT. Full variable domain (outside the CDR3, taken from reference TRBV7-8 and TRBJ1-1): GAGVSQSPRYKVAKRGQDVALRCDPISGHVSLFWYQQALGQGPEFLTYFQNEAQLDKSGLPSDRFFAERPEGSVSTLKIQRTQQEDSAVYLCASSLKQSGTEAFFGQGTRLTVV.

V and J are TRBV10-3 and TRBJ1-2; D ambiguous. This CDR3 is 14 amino acids long. The germline V gene encodes CDR1 ENHRY and CDR2 SYGVKD. The V gene lost 10 bases and the J gene lost 3 bases, with 18 bases spanning the gap. CDR3: CATGREGGDYGYTF. The CDR3 DNA is TGTGCCACCGGCCGGGAAGGAGGAGACTATGGCTACACCTTC.

The CDR3 loop reads CASSPSGQGRNEQYF. For the CDR3, the DNA is TGCGCCAGCAGCCCCTCGGGACAGGGGCGCAACGAGCAGTACTTC. This rearrangement joins TRBV5-1 to TRBJ2-7; 10 nucleotides match TRBD1. V trimming: 4 bases; J trimming: 5 bases; junction bases outside the gene matches: 9. CDR3 length equals 15 residues. The V gene's germline CDR1 is SGHRS and CDR2 YFSETQ.

The CDR3 sequence: CASSADPVAGSQQFF. The CDR3 DNA follows: TGTGCCAGCAGCGCCGATCCCGTAGCGGGCTCACAGCAGTTCTTC. J is TRBJ2-1 and V is TRBV9; 7 bases agree with TRBD2. The length of the CDR3 is 15 residues. Germline CDR1 reads SGDLS; CDR2 reads YYNGEE. With V trimmed by 3 bases and J by 11 bases, 14 bases remained unmatched.

The chain is built from TRBV7-9 and TRBJ2-7, with 9 bases identical to TRBD1. From germline, CDR1 is SEHNR and CDR2 FQNEAQ (reference sequence). Trimming removed 8 bases from V and 6 bases from J; junction bases left unmatched: 11. This CDR3 spans 14 amino acids. CDR3 coding DNA: TGTGCCAGCGGAAATCCGGACAGGGGACGCGAGCAGTACTTC. Its protein is CASGNPDRGREQYF.